This T cell receptor (beta chain) was found in a study of T cells in Graves' hyperthyroidism and ophthalmopathy. Looking at the study overall: Blood from the periphery was taken at initial diagnosis, before any treatment. Study-wide findings and caveats: With a median lead of roughly 6.2 months before onset, the model predicted ophthalmopathy. The majority of expanded thyroid clonotypes above 0.001 also appeared in blood.

There are many counts of this clonotype. The antigen remains undetermined. Fresh 10 ml peripheral blood yielded PBMCs. TCR beta CDR3 region amplification was performed from RNA transcripts. In the first-round RT-PCR of the TCR CDR3, the HTBI primer set was used. In TCRdb, the multiplex PCR reads were re-called with MiXCR into one record per CDR3 protein. The sample shows fewer than 700,000 distinct CDR3 sequences, 15% to 20% of them seen only once. This CDR3 contains 12 residues. V lost 6 bases, J lost 3 bases, and 9 bases lay in between. The specimen sequenced was blood. This chain links TRBV12-3 or TRBV12-4 with TRBJ2-7; D gene ambiguous. The receptor comes from a woman aged 25-40 years with Graves' hyperthyroidism. This chain's CDR3 is CASSQGSYEQYF. DNA for the CDR3: TGTGCCAGCAGCCAAGGCAGCTACGAGCAGTACTTC.